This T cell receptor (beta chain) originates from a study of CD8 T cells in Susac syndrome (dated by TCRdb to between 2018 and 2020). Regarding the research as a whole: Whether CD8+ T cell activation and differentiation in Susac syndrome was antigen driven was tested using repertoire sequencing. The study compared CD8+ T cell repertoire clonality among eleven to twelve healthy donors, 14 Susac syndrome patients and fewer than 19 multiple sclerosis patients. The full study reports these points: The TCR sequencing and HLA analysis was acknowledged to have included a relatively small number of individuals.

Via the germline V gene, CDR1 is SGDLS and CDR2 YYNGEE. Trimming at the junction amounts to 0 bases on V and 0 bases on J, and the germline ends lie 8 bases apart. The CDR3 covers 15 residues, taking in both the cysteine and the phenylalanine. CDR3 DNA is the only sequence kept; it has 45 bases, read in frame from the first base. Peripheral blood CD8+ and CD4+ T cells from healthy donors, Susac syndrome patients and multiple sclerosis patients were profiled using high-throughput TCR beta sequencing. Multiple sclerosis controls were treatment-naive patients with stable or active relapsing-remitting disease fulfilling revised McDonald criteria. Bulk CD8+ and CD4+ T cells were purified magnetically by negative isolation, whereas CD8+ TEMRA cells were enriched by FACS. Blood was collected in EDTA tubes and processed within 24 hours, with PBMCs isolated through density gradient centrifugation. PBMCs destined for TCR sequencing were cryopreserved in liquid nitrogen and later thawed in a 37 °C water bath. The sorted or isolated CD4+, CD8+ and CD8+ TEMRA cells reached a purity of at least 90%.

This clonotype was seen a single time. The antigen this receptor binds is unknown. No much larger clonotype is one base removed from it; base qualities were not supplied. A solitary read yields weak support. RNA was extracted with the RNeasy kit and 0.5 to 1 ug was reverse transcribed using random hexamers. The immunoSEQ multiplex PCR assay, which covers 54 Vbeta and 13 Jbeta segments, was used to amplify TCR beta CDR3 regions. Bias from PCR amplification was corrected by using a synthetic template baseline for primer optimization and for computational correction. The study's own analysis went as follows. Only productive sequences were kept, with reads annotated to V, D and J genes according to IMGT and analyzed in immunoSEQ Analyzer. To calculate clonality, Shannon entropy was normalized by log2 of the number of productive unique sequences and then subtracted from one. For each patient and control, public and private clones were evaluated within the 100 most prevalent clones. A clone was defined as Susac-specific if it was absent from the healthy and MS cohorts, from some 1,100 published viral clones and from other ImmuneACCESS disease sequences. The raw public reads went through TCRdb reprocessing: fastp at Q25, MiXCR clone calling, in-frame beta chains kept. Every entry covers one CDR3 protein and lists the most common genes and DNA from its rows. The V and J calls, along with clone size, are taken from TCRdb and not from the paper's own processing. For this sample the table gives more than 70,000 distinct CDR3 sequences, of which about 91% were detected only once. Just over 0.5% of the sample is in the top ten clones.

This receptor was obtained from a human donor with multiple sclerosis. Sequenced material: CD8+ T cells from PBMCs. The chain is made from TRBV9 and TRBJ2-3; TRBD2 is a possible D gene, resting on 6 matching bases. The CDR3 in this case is CASSVGGASTDTQYF. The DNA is TGTGCCAGCAGCGTAGGCGGGGCTAGCACAGATACGCAGTATTTT.